One sample yielded the 10 T cell receptor beta chains listed below, sequenced in a study of molecular identifiers for immune sequencing clone quantification. One entry per CDR3 protein results from TCRdb running MiXCR on the PCR reads. The table lists about 67,000 distinct CDR3 sequences, about a sixth of them singletons. Sequencing was carried out using naive CD8+ T cells from blood, with Jurkat cell RNA spiked in. Subset: FACS-sorted CD8+CD4-CCR7+CD45RA+ naive T cells. The receptors come from a human donor in good health. Some libraries in this study had Jurkat cell RNA spiked in.

The sample holds many counts of this clonotype. The J gene is TRBJ2-3, the V gene TRBV9; TRBD2 aligns across 7 bases. Germline loops: CDR1 SGDLS, CDR2 YYNGEE. V was pared by 3 bases and J by 2 bases, with 6 bases of the junction left unmatched. The CDR3 contains 15 residues. The CDR3 DNA sequence: TGTGCCAGCAGCGCGCCTAGCGGCCACACAGATACGCAGTATTTT. Its translation: CASSAPSGHTDTQYF.

Concerning this clonotype: Mismatch with germline at one junction end may stem from a read error. The chain joins TRBV9 to TRBJ1-5; TRBD1 matches 8 bases. Looked up from germline, CDR1 is SGDLS and CDR2 is YYNGEE. This CDR3 region has 20 residues. CDR3 nucleotides: TGTGCCACCAGCGCCGGCGGGGCAGGGGGCGAGAGGGATAGCAACCAGCCCCAGCATTTT. Translated: CATSAGGAGGERDSNQPQHF.

This clonotype was recorded a few times. The rearrangement uses TRBV4-1 and TRBJ2-7; D call uncertain. V was pared by 0 bases and J by 3 bases, with 9 bases between. The CDR3 extends over 14 amino acids. Germline-derived CDR1 and CDR2 are MGHRA and YSYEKL. The CDR3 reads CASSQDEAYYEQYF. CDR3 sequence (DNA): TGCGCCAGCAGCCAAGATGAGGCATACTACGAGCAGTACTTC.

This clonotype occurred many times. The chain links TRBV7-9 to TRBJ2-6; 7 bases agree with TRBD1. V lost 3 bases to trimming and J lost 1 base; unmatched junction nucleotides: 15. The CDR3 is 20 amino acids. Germline-derived CDR1 and CDR2 are SEHNR and FQNEAQ (reference sequence). The CDR3 region has the DNA TGTGCCAGCAGCTTTCTACGACAGGGTGGTTGGGGTTCTGGGGCCAACGTCCTGACTTTC. It specifies CASSFLRQGGWGSGANVLTF.

This clonotype was observed a few times. The chain links TRBV5-1 to TRBJ2-1; weak D call: TRBD2 (6 bases). The germline gives CDR1 SGHRS, CDR2 YFSETQ. The CDR3 loop spans 19 amino acids. The ends were cut back, 0 bases at V and 1 base at J, with 20 bases in the middle. The CDR3 bases are TGCGCCAGCAGCTTGGGTGACCGGGAGTGGGTAGTGTCCTACAATGAGCAGTTCTTC. This translates into CASSLGDREWVVSYNEQFF. Using reference TRBV5-1 and TRBJ2-1 for the parts outside the CDR3, the full variable domain is KAGVTQTPRYLIKTRGQQVTLSCSPISGHRSVSWYQQTPGQGLQFLFEYFSETQRNKGNFPGRFSGRQFSNSRSEMNVSTLELGDSALYLCASSLGDREWVVSYNEQFFGPGTRLTVL.

In the case of this clonotype: The CDR3 end shows no conserved phenylalanine or tryptophan, and so a read error is likely. The V gene is TRBV27, the J gene TRBJ2-3; no clear D. With 6 bases removed from V and 6 bases from J, the gap between germline ends came to 22 bases. Germline assignment: CDR1 MNHEY and CDR2 SMNVEV (reference sequence). This CDR3 contains 16 residues. In nucleotides, the CDR3 is TGTGCCAGCAGCTTTTCCGGCGCCTATATCACGGATACGCAGTATGTT. Its protein is CASSFSGAYITDTQYV.

The chain links TRBV27 to TRBJ2-1, with 7 bases aligning to TRBD2. CDR3 length: 17 amino acids. J gave up 2 bases and V 7 bases, and 14 bases lay outside the gene matches. Germline CDR1 reads MNHEY; CDR2 reads SMNVEV (reference sequence). The CDR3 nucleotides are TGTGCCAGCAACTCCCTCGGGCGGGAGACTCCCTACAATGAGCAGTTCTTC. Translation gives CASNSLGRETPYNEQFF.

For the CDR3, the DNA is TGTGCCAGCAGTGAAGTTCTAGACGAGCAGTACTTC. Encoded protein: CASSEVLDEQYF. V usage is TRBV2 and J usage is TRBJ2-7; D not resolved. Trimming removed 1 base at V and 5 bases at J, with 6 bases between. Germline CDR1 is SNHLY and CDR2 is FYNNEI. CDR3 length equals 12 residues. The whole variable domain, remainder taken from reference TRBV2 and TRBJ2-7, is EPEVTQTPSHQVTQMGQEVILRCVPISNHLYFYWYRQILGQKVEFLVSFYNNEISEKSEIFDDQFSVERPDGSNFTLKIRSTKLEDSAMYFCASSEVLDEQYFGPGTRLTVT.

The chain has TRBV29-1 and TRBJ2-7, with D possibly being TRBD1 or TRBD2 (5 bases each). The CDR3 runs 12 residues. The germline CDR1 and CDR2 sequences are SQVTM and ANQGSEA. V was trimmed by 4 bases and J by 3 bases, leaving 10 bases between them. In nucleotides, the CDR3 is TGCAGCGTTGGGGGGTTTGGCTACGAGCAGTACTTC. It encodes CSVGGFGYEQYF.

In its sample, this clonotype was seen many times. The chain carries TRBV5-5 and TRBJ1-1; D call uncertain. The CDR3 totals 13 residues. Germline V gene sequence: CDR1 SGHKS, CDR2 YYEKEE (reference sequence). Trimming took 5 bases from V and 3 from J, leaving 11 bases between them. CDR3 bases: TGTGCCAGCAGTCCCTGGTTGTACACTGAAGCTTTCTTT. Translated, it gives CASSPWLYTEAFF. Based on the CDR3 plus reference TRBV5-5 and TRBJ1-1, the full variable domain is DAGVTQSPTHLIKTRGQQVTLRCSPISGHKSVSWYQQVLGQGPQFIFQYYEKEERGRGNFPDRFSARQFPNYSSELNVNALLLGDSALYLCASSPWLYTEAFFGQGTRLTVV.